These 16 T cell receptor beta chains were sequenced from one sample in a study of cytomegalovirus exposure and HLA in healthy donors. The repertoire was sequenced with immunoSEQ multiplex PCR; TCRdb's copy has only in-frame clones and lacks some. Counted here are approximately 150,000 clones, 87% occurring once; the ten biggest clones make up 3.5% to 5%. Sequences were obtained from PBMCs. The receptors were sampled from a man aged 18 to 35 in good health and CMV-seropositive.

The rearrangement links TRBV18 to TRBJ1-1; D ambiguous. This CDR3 contains 14 residues. V was clipped by 0 bases and J by 11 bases, with 16 bases between them. Germline CDR1 and CDR2: KGHSH and LQKENI. The CDR3 spells CASSPPTLPLPAFF. The CDR3, as DNA: TGTGCCAGCTCACCACCTACTTTACCGTTGCCGGCTTTCTTT.

V gene TRBV15 combines with J gene TRBJ1-4; D perhaps matches TRBD1 (6 bases). CDR1 is LNHNV and CDR2 is YYDKDF in the germline V gene (reference sequence). V lost 3 bases to trimming and J lost 5 bases, with 10 bases between them. The CDR3 loop spans 14 amino acids. In DNA, the CDR3 is TGTGCCACCAGCAGGGGGGCCCTAAATGAAAAACTGTTTTTT. Residues: CATSRGALNEKLFF.

This rearrangement joins TRBV6-5 to TRBJ1-1; D gene unclear. The CDR3 runs 13 residues. V lost 6 bases, J lost 1 base, and 9 bases lay in between. Germline values: CDR1 MNHEY, CDR2 SVGAGI. As DNA, the CDR3 is TGTGCCAGCAGCCGAACTGAGAACACTGAAGCTTTCTTT. Translating it yields CASSRTENTEAFF.

The chain couples TRBV19 to TRBJ1-2; D gene ambiguous. CDR3 length: 14 amino acids. Trimming took off 6 bases at V and 4 bases at J, with 15 bases between the two ends. The germline gives CDR1 LNHDA, CDR2 SQIVND (reference sequence). CDR3 sequence (DNA): TGTGCCAGTAGATTTGCGGGGTCGGCCTATGGCTACACCTTC. Encoded protein: CASRFAGSAYGYTF.

The CDR3 is CASSQLENGDRVNSPLHF. The CDR3 nucleotides are TGTGCCAGCAGCCAACTGGAAAACGGCGACAGGGTGAATTCACCCCTCCACTTT. This rearrangement joins TRBV9 to TRBJ1-6; 7 bases are a match to TRBD1. The ends lost 4 bases at V and 7 bases at J; junction bases unmatched: 17. The CDR3 extends over 18 amino acids. CDR1 is SGDLS, CDR2 YYNGEE, per germline.

This chain connects TRBV7-3 to TRBJ1-2, with D maybe TRBD1 (5 bases). With 1 base removed from V and 7 bases from J, the gap between germline ends came to 16 bases. CDR3 length: 15 residues. The germline CDR1 and CDR2 sequences are SGHTA and FQGTGA. In DNA form, the CDR3 reads TGTGCCAGCAGCTTAAATGGGGACTCCCCTTCTGGCTACACCTTC. Translated, it gives CASSLNGDSPSGYTF.

This clone was seen a few times. The V gene is TRBV7-9, the J gene TRBJ1-1; D may be TRBD1 (5 bases). V was cut by 10 bases and J by 5 bases, with 17 bases left in between. CDR3 size: 13 residues. Germline lookup yields CDR1 SEHNR and CDR2 FQNEAQ (reference sequence). The CDR3 sequence: CATLGGGRTEAFF. CDR3 DNA sequence: TGTGCCACCCTTGGGGGGGGACGGACTGAAGCTTTCTTT.

This clone appeared once. The chain couples TRBV19 to TRBJ2-2; 8 bases match TRBD1. The junction had 5 bases not matched to a gene; V was cut back by 4 bases and J by 4 bases. CDR1 is LNHDA, CDR2 SQIVND, per germline (reference sequence). The CDR3 is made up of 15 amino acids. CDR3 residues: CASSSQGASTGELFF. The CDR3 coding sequence is TGTGCCAGTAGTAGTCAGGGGGCAAGCACCGGGGAGCTGTTTTTT.

V and J are TRBV9 and TRBJ2-2, with D perhaps matching TRBD2 (5 bases). The V end was cut by 3 bases, the J end by 3 bases, with 9 bases between. Germline V gene sequence: CDR1 SGDLS, CDR2 YYNGEE. The CDR3 sequence is 14 residues long. Written as DNA, the CDR3 is TGTGCCAGCAGCGCTGAGGACTACACCGGGGAGCTGTTTTTT. It codes for CASSAEDYTGELFF.

The V gene is TRBV9, the J gene TRBJ2-3; 8 positions match TRBD2. V lost 0 bases, J lost 1 base, and 7 bases stayed unmatched. Germline CDR1 and CDR2: SGDLS and YYNGEE. The CDR3 spans 17 residues. The CDR3 spells CASSVEKAGVCTDTQYF. As DNA, the CDR3 is TGTGCCAGCAGCGTAGAAAAAGCGGGGGTATGCACAGATACGCAGTATTTT.

This clone is a singleton in its sample. The rearrangement joins TRBV29-1 to TRBJ2-2, with TRBD1 matching over 8 bases. Germline CDR1 is SQVTM and CDR2 is ANQGSEA. The V gene end was trimmed by 1 base and the J gene end by 6 bases; junction bases not matched to a gene: 4. The CDR3 runs to 14 residues. The CDR3 nucleotides read TGCAGCGTTGAAGGACAGGGGTACTCCGGGGAGCTGTTTTTT. Encoded protein: CSVEGQGYSGELFF.

CDR3 amino acids: CASSKGGYQYEQYF. In DNA, the CDR3 is TGTGCCAGCAGCAAGGGAGGTTATCAATACGAGCAGTACTTC. This chain links TRBV21-1 with TRBJ2-7; TRBD2 reflects the table's D call only, with no check against the DNA. TRBV21-1 is annotated as a pseudogene. The CDR3 sequence is 14 residues long.

This clone was counted a single time. The chain couples TRBV5-1 to TRBJ2-1, with TRBD2 identical over 7 bases. Germline assignment: CDR1 SGHRS and CDR2 YFSETQ. With 6 bases clipped from V and 5 bases from J, the junction kept 8 bases outside the gene matches. This CDR3 has 14 amino acids. The CDR3 sequence: CASKGGSGDNEQFF. CDR3 sequence (DNA): TGCGCCAGCAAGGGCGGGAGTGGGGACAATGAGCAGTTCTTC.

The genes are TRBV29-1 and TRBJ2-1, with 7 bases aligning to TRBD2. The germline gives CDR1 SQVTM, CDR2 ANQGSEA. With V trimmed by 7 bases and J by 2 bases, 8 bases remained unmatched. This CDR3 comprises 14 residues. CDR3 region: CSEVSSGPYNEQFF. CDR3 coding DNA: TGCAGCGAGGTCTCTAGCGGCCCCTACAATGAGCAGTTCTTC.

V is TRBV4-1 and J is TRBJ2-3, with D possibly matching TRBD2 (5 bases). The CDR3 has 16 amino acids. Germline CDR1 reads MGHRA; CDR2 reads YSYEKL. Trimming pared 4 bases from V and 1 base from J, leaving 15 bases between. The CDR3 DNA reads as TGCGCCAGCAGCCTGTCCGGACTCGGGGGCACAGATACGCAGTATTTT. Protein sequence: CASSLSGLGGTDTQYF.

The CDR3 loop is CASSPGLADYNEQFF. The DNA of the CDR3 is TGTGCCAGCAGCCCCGGACTAGCGGACTACAATGAGCAGTTCTTC. The chain uses TRBV6-5 and TRBJ2-1, with 10 bases fitting TRBD2. The CDR3 sequence is 15 residues long. Germline assignment: CDR1 MNHEY and CDR2 SVGAGI. J gave up 3 bases and V 6 bases, and 5 bases lay outside the gene matches.